This T cell receptor beta chain was sequenced in a study of T cells in Graves' hyperthyroidism and ophthalmopathy. Findings and limits, study-wide: It was a median approximately 7.1 months before onset that the model predicted ophthalmopathy. Researchers found most expanded thyroid clonotypes above 0.001 in blood as well. Ophthalmopathy and stable hyperthyroidism were told apart by a 13 V-J model.

Lactation, pregnancy, other autoimmune disease or uncontrolled infection excluded patients. There were TCR beta CDR3 regions amplified from RNA transcripts. During a first-round RT-PCR of the TCR CDR3, the HTBI primer set was used. MiXCR, applied by TCRdb to the multiplex PCR reads, yields one record per CDR3 protein. The table lists 650,000 to 800,000 distinct CDR3 sequences, about 45% of them singletons. This clonotype was seen a handful of times. Its antigen remains unknown. Specimen: peripheral blood or thyroid tissue (not recorded which). This clonotype was obtained from an adult man with Graves' disease, either hyperthyroidism or ophthalmopathy (not recorded which).

The CDR3 region has the DNA TGCGCCAGCAGCGGGCTGAACGGGGACAGACACTATGGCTACACCTTC. Its translation: CASSGLNGDRHYGYTF. The rearrangement uses TRBV5-1 and TRBJ1-2; 7 positions agree with TRBD1. J lost 3 bases, V lost 4 bases, and 12 bases had no gene match. The CDR3 sequence is 16 residues long. Germline V gene lookup returns CDR1 SGHRS and CDR2 YFSETQ.